This T cell receptor beta chain was identified in a study of tumor-infiltrating lymphocytes in oesophageal squamous cell carcinoma. TCRdb independently ran MiXCR on the PCR reads; one entry per CDR3 protein. This table holds about 21,000 distinct CDR3 sequences, around two fifths found once. CDR3 size: 14 residues. Points on this clonotype: Germline and junction disagree at one end, which may indicate a read error.

Specimen: esophageal tumor tissue. This rearrangement joins TRBV12-3 or TRBV12-4 to TRBJ2-5; 9 bases are shared with TRBD1. This TCR was sampled from a male donor with esophageal squamous cell carcinoma. The CDR3 sequence is CASSFRQGEDTQYF. The CDR3, as DNA: TGTGCCAGCAGTTTTCGACAGGGGGAAGATACCCAGTACTTC.